The rows below give T cell receptor beta chains drawn from one sample of a study of T cells in Graves' hyperthyroidism and ophthalmopathy. TCRdb redid the calling of the multiplex PCR reads with MiXCR, one entry per CDR3 protein. Among 600,000 to 800,000 distinct CDR3 sequences, over 35% were seen once, and the ten largest hold less than 35%. Sequences were obtained from blood. The receptors originated from a woman aged 35 to 49 with Graves' hyperthyroidism. CDR3s leave out the opening cysteine and the closing phenylalanine or tryptophan. Each record gives: V gene, J gene, clone size, CDR3 protein. Size tells how often a clone was seen (once, few, many) or the class of an expanded clone, and some rows leave it out.

TRBV7-9	TRBJ1-2	few	ASSLRGPDGYT
TRBV29-1	TRBJ1-1	few	SVERSGTEAF
TRBV12-3/TRBV12-4	TRBJ2-1	-	ASRGAGGSYNEQF
TRBV4-1	TRBJ1-4	many	ASSREGEKLF
TRBV12-3/TRBV12-4	TRBJ1-3	few	ASSTWVGRDGGNTIY
TRBV7-9	TRBJ2-7	many	ASSSPGQATYEQY
TRBV7-9	TRBJ1-5	-	ASSFGSPSNQPQH
TRBV6-5	TRBJ1-4	-	ASSPRARGVWEKLF
TRBV6-5	TRBJ2-2	many	ASSYSVTLGTGELF
TRBV11-3	TRBJ1-2	few	ASSLGVALGVYGYT
TRBV5-1	TRBJ1-6	-	ASSEQGAYNSPLH
TRBV4-3	TRBJ1-2	few	ASSPDRYRGYT
TRBV12-3/TRBV12-4	TRBJ1-2	-	ASSRWGAANYGYT
TRBV12-3/TRBV12-4	TRBJ2-2	-	ASSFFQSNTGELF
TRBV15	TRBJ2-7	few	ATSRDLEGYYEQY
TRBV6-1	TRBJ1-2	few	ASKRRAGYGYT
TRBV20-1	TRBJ2-7	many	SALAGVGGEQY
TRBV5-1	TRBJ2-2	-	ASSSPRTGELF
TRBV11-3	TRBJ2-7	many	ASESWRSYEQY
TRBV29-1	TRBJ1-2	many	SVGLTGDYGYT
TRBV11-2	TRBJ2-7	-	ASSHPLAGSYEQY
TRBV29-1	TRBJ1-3	many	SVRTSRGESGNTIY
TRBV14	TRBJ1-1	many	ASSQFGKLNTEAF
TRBV14	TRBJ1-2	-	ASNRGEGDGYT
TRBV7-9	TRBJ2-6	-	ASSLTSGGGGANVLT
TRBV3-1	TRBJ2-5	-	ASSQLRLAGEQETQY
TRBV15	TRBJ1-2	-	ATSRRDRGPSYT
TRBV24-1	TRBJ1-1	many	ATRMTGENTEAF
TRBV20-1	TRBJ2-2	few	SALGQGWNTGELF
TRBV5-8	TRBJ1-2	many	ASSLDSGGYT
TRBV7-9	TRBJ1-2	few	ASSYRDTNGYT
TRBV19	TRBJ1-1	few	ASSVDRPKNTEAF
TRBV12-5	TRBJ2-5	-	ASGPLETQY
TRBV7-2	TRBJ2-7	many	ASRPGTSGSYEQY
TRBV2	TRBJ1-2	-	ASDGGIYT
TRBV7-2	TRBJ2-7	many	ASSHMDVTYEQY
TRBV10-3	TRBJ1-5	many	AIRAGTEDQPQH
TRBV19	TRBJ1-2	many	ASSIGGFVYGYT
TRBV15	TRBJ1-3	many	ATSSGQGRDTIY
TRBV27	TRBJ1-1	few	ASTHAGNTEAF
TRBV20-1	TRBJ2-7	few	STTPGSNIYEQY
TRBV7-3	TRBJ1-4	-	ASSPLPTTGLSPTNEKLF
TRBV20-1	TRBJ2-7	many	SAKPGGTYEQY
TRBV20-1	TRBJ2-3	-	SALHAGSTDTQY
TRBV6-5	TRBJ1-2	few	ASSYSGGVGNYGYT
TRBV27	TRBJ1-1	-	ASTSKGGVTEAF
TRBV6-2/TRBV6-3	TRBJ1-4	few	ASSYSEGTNEKLF
TRBV6-6	TRBJ1-5	many	ASSYSLGLSNQPQH
TRBV5-8	TRBJ1-2	many	ATNNRQGYYGYT
TRBV15	TRBJ2-4	-	ATSRVERGQNIQY
TRBV10-2	TRBJ1-1	once	ASSRPHISDEAF